This TCR beta chain was sequenced during a study of TIL therapy for anti-PD-1-resistant metastatic lung cancer. Study conclusions and caveats: This highly selected cohort may not generalize to typical lung cancer patients.

Germline V CDR1 and CDR2: SGHAT, FQNNGV. CDR3 size: 13 residues. V shed 0 bases and J 10 bases; nucleotides not matched to a gene: 4. This clone occurred a few times. What it binds is not known. This was the immunoSEQ v3 assay. Assay used: immunoSEQ multiplex PCR; TCRdb lists only in-frame clones, some missing. The table records more than 15,000 clones, roughly 85% of them present only once. The time point was: pre-treatment sample, taken before nivolumab and TIL therapy. The TCR comes from a person between 30 and 79 years old with non-small cell lung cancer. The gene calls are TRBV11-2 and TRBJ1-1, with TRBD1 identical over 8 bases. Sequences were derived from blood, sampled at baseline. CDR3 sequence (DNA): TGTGCCAGCAGCTTAGACAGGGGGCGCGGAGCTTTCTTT. Protein sequence: CASSLDRGRGAFF.